These 20 T cell receptor beta chains were all obtained from the same sample, sequenced in a study of blood T cells in healthy people across ages. Using a J-beta primer mix together with a sample-barcoded 5' primer, a second PCR was run for roughly 6 to 11 cycles. A single record per CDR3 protein comes from TCRdb applying MiXCR to the 5' RACE reads. This sample has 700,000 to 900,000 distinct CDR3 sequences, with roughly 50% found just once. Specimen: blood. These receptors were taken from an elderly man in good health.

Remarks on this clonotype: An end of the junction differs from the germline gene, which may be a read error. The chain combines TRBV14 with TRBJ2-1; perhaps TRBD1 as D (5 bases). This CDR3 is built from 17 residues. CDR1 and CDR2 from the germline V gene are SGHDN and FVKESK. CDR3 loop: CASSPLPGKTSYNERFF. Here the CDR3 DNA reads TGTGCCAGCAGCCCCCTTCCAGGGAAGACCTCCTACAATGAGCGGTTCTTC. The whole variable domain, remainder taken from reference TRBV14 and TRBJ2-1, is EAGVTQFPSHSVIEKGQTVTLRCDPISGHDNLYWYRRVMGKEIKFLLHFVKESKQDESGMPNNRFLAERTGGTYSTLKVQPAELEDSGVYFCASSPLPGKTSYNERFFGPGTRLTVL.

This clonotype was counted a few times. This rearrangement joins TRBV29-1 to TRBJ2-5; no clear D. The CDR3 covers 12 residues. Germline CDR1 reads SQVTM; CDR2 reads ANQGSEA. Trimming cost V 2 bases and J 11 bases, with 15 bases left between them. CDR3 in DNA: TGCAGCGTTGAACTCACCCGAGGAGAGCAGTACTTC. Residues: CSVELTRGEQYF.

V gene TRBV2 combines with J gene TRBJ1-5, with 7 bases lining up with TRBD1. CDR1 is SNHLY, CDR2 FYNNEI, per germline. The CDR3 length is 15 residues. Trimming cost V 6 bases and J 0 bases; bases outside gene matches: 5. Here the CDR3 reads CASRPTGLSNQPQHF. The DNA for the CDR3 is TGTGCCAGCAGACCGACAGGGCTTAGCAATCAGCCCCAGCATTTT.

V and J are TRBV7-9 and TRBJ2-1; TRBD1 might be the D (6 bases). The DNA matches TRBJ2-7 better at its end, which makes the J call doubtful. Germline V gives CDR1 SEHNR, CDR2 FQNEAQ (reference sequence). The CDR3 has 14 residues. CDR3: CAGTLGAGQYEQYF. CDR3 DNA sequence: TGTGCCGGCACCTTGGGGGCAGGGCAATACGAGCAGTACTTC.

This clonotype turned up a few times. J is TRBJ1-6 and V is TRBV7-3; 11 bases match TRBD1. The CDR3 spans 15 residues. Germline CDR1 is SGHTA and CDR2 is FQGTGA. V lost 5 bases to trimming and J lost 7 bases; unmatched junction nucleotides: 4. The CDR3 loop is CASSPGTGGNSPLHF. The CDR3 DNA reads as TGTGCCAGCAGCCCCGGGACAGGGGGGAATTCACCCCTCCACTTT.

A few counts support this clonotype. The rearrangement links TRBV7-3 to TRBJ2-7; TRBD2 matches 11 bases. The germline CDR1 and CDR2 sequences are SGHTA and FQGTGA. The length of the CDR3 is 13 residues. V lost 4 bases and J lost 6; bases outside the gene matches: 2. CDR3 residues: CASSSTSGTEQYF. As DNA, the CDR3 is TGTGCCAGCAGCTCGACTAGCGGGACCGAGCAGTACTTC.

The V call is TRBV7-9, the J call TRBJ1-4, with D possibly being TRBD1 (5 bases). The V end lost 5 bases, the J end lost 0 bases, and 13 bases lay between the germline ends. CDR3 size: 16 residues. Germline V gives CDR1 SEHNR, CDR2 FQNEAQ (reference sequence). The CDR3 DNA reads TGTGCCAGCAGCCCCGGGGACCGAGCAACTAATGAAAAACTGTTTTTT. Protein: CASSPGDRATNEKLFF. Full variable domain (remainder filled in from reference TRBV7-9 and TRBJ1-4): DTGVSQNPRHKITKRGQNVTFRCDPISEHNRLYWYRQTLGQGPEFLTYFQNEAQLEKSRLLSDRFSAERPKGSFSTLEIQRTEQGDSAMYLCASSPGDRATNEKLFFGSGTQLSVL.

V gene TRBV7-2 combines with J gene TRBJ2-7; D perhaps matches TRBD2 (5 bases). The CDR3 has 15 amino acids. Trimming took 3 bases from V and 0 from J, leaving 12 bases between them. Germline assignment: CDR1 SGHTA and CDR2 FQGNSA. CDR3 bases: TGTGCCAGCAGCTTCCCCCAGCGGAGCTCCTACGAGCAGTACTTC. Protein: CASSFPQRSSYEQYF.

This clonotype was seen a single time. The V gene is TRBV20-1, the J gene TRBJ1-2, with 9 bases that match TRBD1. Germline CDR1 is DFQATT and CDR2 is SNEGSKA (reference sequence). The V and J ends lost 0 bases and 5 bases, in that order; junction bases with no gene match: 10. This CDR3 has 16 amino acids. CDR3 region: CSAREGGQGENYGYTF. The CDR3, as DNA: TGCAGTGCTAGAGAGGGGGGACAGGGTGAGAATTATGGCTACACCTTC.

This chain joins TRBV20-1 and TRBJ2-3; D perhaps matches TRBD2 (6 bases). The CDR3 is 19 residues long. CDR1 is DFQATT, CDR2 SNEGSKA, per germline (reference sequence). V lost 3 bases to trimming and J lost 2 bases, with 27 bases between them. CDR3 sequence: CSARPLRGTPGRPTDTQYF. The CDR3 DNA reads TGCAGTGCTAGGCCGCTAAGGGGCACCCCAGGGAGGCCCACAGATACGCAGTATTTT.

The sample holds one count of this clonotype. Germline and junction disagree at one end, which may indicate a read error. The chain links TRBV12-3 or TRBV12-4 to TRBJ1-2; D not resolved. CDR3 length equals 13 residues. CDR3: CAGSPLPNRGYTF. The DNA for the CDR3 is TGTGCCGGCAGTCCCCTCCCGAACCGCGGCTACACCTTC.

V gene TRBV20-1 combines with J gene TRBJ1-2; the D is unclear. The CDR3 runs to 14 residues. V lost 3 bases to trimming and J lost 7 bases, with 18 bases between them. Looked up from germline, CDR1 is DFQATT and CDR2 is SNEGSKA (reference sequence). CDR3 in DNA: TGCAGTGCTAGTCATCCAATAATCGTCGGTGGCTACACCTTC. Translated: CSASHPIIVGGYTF.

As concerns this clonotype: This could be a read error, since a much larger clone is one nucleotide away. The chain carries TRBV29-1 and TRBJ2-7, with TRBD1 identical over 8 bases. CDR1 SQVTM and CDR2 ANQGSEA come from the germline V gene. The CDR3 has 12 residues. DNA of the CDR3: TGCAGCGTTGAACAGGGGGCCTACGGGCAGTACTTC. It yields the protein CSVEQGAYGQYF.

This clonotype was seen only once. The chain uses TRBV15 and TRBJ1-5, with D tentatively TRBD1 (5 bases). The length of the CDR3 is 16 residues. In germline, CDR1 is LNHNV, CDR2 YYDKDF (reference sequence). The germline V and J ends were trimmed by 0 bases and 3 bases, with 12 bases remaining between them. Written as DNA, the CDR3 is TGTGCCACCAGCAGAGATCCGACAGCAAACAATCAGCCCCAGCATTTT. It yields the protein CATSRDPTANNQPQHF.

V is TRBV10-3 and J is TRBJ2-1, with D unresolved. The CDR3 is 16 amino acids. V lost 4 bases and J 8 bases, leaving 21 bases between the germline ends. Germline V CDR1 and CDR2: ENHRY, SYGVKD. CDR3 DNA: TGTGCCATCAGTGGGTCTCTTACTTCTCGGAGCGATGAGCAGTTCTTC. Its translation: CAISGSLTSRSDEQFF.

The chain recombines TRBV29-1 with TRBJ2-2; D is uncertain. V lost 2 bases, J lost 1 base, and 11 bases lay in between. Germline V gene data show CDR1 as SQVTM and CDR2 as ANQGSEA. This CDR3 region has 15 residues. CDR3 amino acids: CSVERLPGNTGELFF. The CDR3, as DNA: TGCAGCGTTGAACGACTTCCAGGGAACACCGGGGAGCTGTTTTTT.

The genes are TRBV7-6 and TRBJ2-7; weak D call: TRBD2 (5 bases). This CDR3 spans 12 amino acids. Germline V gives CDR1 SGHVS, CDR2 FNYEAQ. The V and J ends lost 0 bases and 7 bases respectively, with 7 bases between them. CDR3 region: CASSLATGEQYF. The CDR3 DNA follows: TGTGCCAGCAGCTTAGCGACGGGGGAGCAGTACTTC. Full variable domain (rest looked up from reference TRBV7-6 and TRBJ2-7): GAGVSQSPRYKVTKRGQDVALRCDPISGHVSLYWYRQALGQGPEFLTYFNYEAQQDKSGLPNDRFSAERPEGSISTLTIQRTEQRDSAMYRCASSLATGEQYFGPGTRLTVT.

The V gene is TRBV6-6, the J gene TRBJ1-2; D is ambiguous. V was clipped by 5 bases and J by 0 bases, with 13 bases between them. From germline, CDR1 is MNHNY and CDR2 SVGAGI (reference sequence). The CDR3 has 15 amino acids. Here the CDR3 reads CASSPTGPTNYGYTF. The CDR3 DNA sequence: TGTGCCAGCAGTCCCACCGGACCAACTAACTATGGCTACACCTTC.

The genes are TRBV5-1 and TRBJ2-3; no definite D call. V dropped 4 bases and J dropped 14 bases, with 20 bases sitting between them. The CDR3 spans 13 residues. Per the germline V gene, CDR1 is SGHRS and CDR2 is YFSETQ. CDR3 nucleotides: TGCGCCAGCAGCAGCAACGAGTACAGATACGCGTATTTT. It codes for CASSSNEYRYAYF.

This chain connects TRBV10-2 to TRBJ2-5; 8 bases map to TRBD2. The germline gives CDR1 WSHSY, CDR2 SAAADI. The CDR3 has 15 residues. V lost 4 bases, J lost 5 bases, and 9 bases stayed unmatched. The CDR3 region has the DNA TGCGCCAGCAGTGCCAGCGGGAGTGTTGGGGAGACCCAGTACTTC. As protein: CASSASGSVGETQYF.